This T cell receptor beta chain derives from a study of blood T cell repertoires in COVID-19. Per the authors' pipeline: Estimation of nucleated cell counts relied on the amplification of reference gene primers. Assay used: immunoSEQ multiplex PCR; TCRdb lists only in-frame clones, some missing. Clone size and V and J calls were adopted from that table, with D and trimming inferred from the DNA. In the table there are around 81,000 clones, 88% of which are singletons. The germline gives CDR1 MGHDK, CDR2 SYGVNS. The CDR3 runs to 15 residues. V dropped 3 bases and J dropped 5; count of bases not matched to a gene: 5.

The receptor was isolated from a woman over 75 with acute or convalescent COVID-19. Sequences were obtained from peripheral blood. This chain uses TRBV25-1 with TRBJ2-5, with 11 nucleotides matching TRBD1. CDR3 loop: CASSDRDRGTETQYF. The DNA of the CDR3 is TGTGCCAGCAGTGACCGGGACAGGGGGACGGAGACCCAGTACTTC.